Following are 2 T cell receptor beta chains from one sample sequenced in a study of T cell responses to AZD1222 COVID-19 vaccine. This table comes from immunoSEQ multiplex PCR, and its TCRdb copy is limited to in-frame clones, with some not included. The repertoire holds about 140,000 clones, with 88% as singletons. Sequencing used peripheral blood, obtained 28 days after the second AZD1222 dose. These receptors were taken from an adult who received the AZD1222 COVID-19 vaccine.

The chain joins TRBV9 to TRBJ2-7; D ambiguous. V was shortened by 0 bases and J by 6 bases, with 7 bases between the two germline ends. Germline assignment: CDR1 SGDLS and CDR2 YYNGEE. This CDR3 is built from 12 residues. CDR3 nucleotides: TGTGCCAGCAGCGTAGGACACTCCGAGCAGTACTTC. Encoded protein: CASSVGHSEQYF.

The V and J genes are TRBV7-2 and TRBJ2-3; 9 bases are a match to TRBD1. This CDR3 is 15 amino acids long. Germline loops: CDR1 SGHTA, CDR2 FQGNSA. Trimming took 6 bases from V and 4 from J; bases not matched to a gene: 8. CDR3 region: CASRLDRGGADTQYF. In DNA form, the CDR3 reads TGTGCCAGCAGACTGGACAGGGGAGGGGCAGATACGCAGTATTTT.